These T cell receptor beta chains were read from a single sample in a study of T cells in Graves' hyperthyroidism and ophthalmopathy. TCRdb fed the multiplex PCR reads into MiXCR, producing one record per CDR3 protein. The table shows under 400,000 distinct CDR3 sequences, with roughly 15% occurring only once. The specimen sequenced was blood. All receptors come from a woman aged 60-75 years with Graves' ophthalmopathy. The CDR3 runs from the conserved cysteine through the conserved F or W. The D gene is left open where the match is weak. Rows give clone size only sometimes, using once, few, many, or a class for an expanded clone.

j_call clone_size d_call v_call cdr3_length cdr3_aa cdr3_nt
TRBJ2-5 many TRBD2 TRBV3-1 16 CASSPGWSGREETQYF TGTGCCAGCAGCCCCGGATGGAGCGGGAGGGAAGAGACCCAGTACTTC
TRBJ2-1 NA TRBD2 TRBV7-9 16 CASSPSGTSGYNEQFF TGTGCCAGCAGCCCCTCGGGGACTAGCGGCTACAATGAGCAGTTCTTC
TRBJ2-3 few NA TRBV6-6 15 CASSYSGGQPVGQYF TGTGCCAGCAGTTACTCCGGGGGTCAACCGGTAGGGCAGTATTTT
TRBJ2-4 NA TRBD2 TRBV28 16 CASRTGEGMAKNIQYF TGTGCCAGCAGGACCGGGGAGGGGATGGCCAAAAACATTCAGTACTTC
TRBJ2-1 many NA TRBV2 15 CASSVQQSSYNEQFF TGTGCCAGCAGCGTCCAACAAAGCTCCTACAATGAGCAGTTCTTC
TRBJ2-6 many NA TRBV12-3/TRBV12-4 14 CASRPGAGANVLTF TGTGCCAGCAGGCCGGGGGCTGGGGCCAACGTCCTGACTTTC
TRBJ2-5 many TRBD1 TRBV3-1 15 CASSHRTGYQETQYF TGTGCCAGCAGCCACCGGACAGGGTACCAAGAGACCCAGTACTTC
TRBJ2-5 many NA TRBV3-1 13 CASSQGLSKTQYF TGTGCCAGCAGCCAGGGCCTGTCGAAGACCCAGTACTTC
TRBJ2-2 many TRBD2 TRBV7-8 16 CASSVPREGGTGELFF TGTGCCAGCAGCGTGCCGCGGGAGGGGGGGACCGGGGAGCTGTTTTTT
TRBJ1-1 NA NA TRBV15 14 CAASRSTENTEAFF TGTGCCGCCAGCAGATCGACAGAGAACACTGAAGCTTTCTTT
TRBJ1-5 many NA TRBV7-9 13 CASTATVGQPQHF TGTGCCAGCACCGCGACAGTGGGTCAGCCCCAGCATTTT
TRBJ1-2 many TRBD1 TRBV6-1 14 CASSDRGMVYGYTF TGTGCCAGCAGTGACAGGGGGATGGTCTATGGCTACACCTTC
TRBJ1-3 NA NA TRBV28 14 CASISPSLRNTIYF TGTGCCAGCATTTCTCCGAGTCTTAGAAACACCATATATTTT
TRBJ2-2 few TRBD2 TRBV24-1 15 CATSDPGGGPGELFF TGTGCCACCAGTGACCCCGGCGGGGGTCCCGGGGAGCTGTTTTTT
TRBJ2-4 NA NA TRBV5-8 16 CASSGMTGLAKNIQYF TGTGCCAGCAGCGGGATGACAGGTCTAGCCAAAAACATTCAGTACTTC
TRBJ1-6 few NA TRBV7-9 14 CASTLDSYNSPLHF TGTGCCAGCACCCTGGACAGCTATAATTCACCCCTCCACTTT
TRBJ2-7 many NA TRBV20-1 15 CSAPGVGVYFDEQYF TGCAGTGCCCCGGGAGTTGGGGTGTACTTTGACGAGCAGTACTTC
TRBJ1-2 few NA TRBV14 15 CASSNGQIDFYGYTF TGTGCCAGCAGCAACGGACAGATAGACTTCTATGGCTACACCTTC
TRBJ2-1 many NA TRBV7-2 13 CASSLAQRGEQFF TGTGCCAGCAGCTTAGCCCAACGAGGTGAGCAGTTCTTC
TRBJ2-5 few TRBD2 TRBV5-6 15 CASSLTSGLQETQYF TGTGCCAGCAGCCTGACTAGCGGGTTACAAGAGACCCAGTACTTC
TRBJ2-7 many NA TRBV11-2 15 CASSYLSGISYEQYF TGTGCCAGCAGCTACTTATCAGGGATCTCCTACGAGCAGTACTTC
TRBJ2-2 many TRBD2 TRBV13 17 CASSSGLAGLNTGELFF TGTGCCAGCAGCTCGGGACTAGCGGGGTTGAACACCGGGGAGCTGTTTTTT
TRBJ2-1 many NA TRBV20-1 12 CSASWAPGEQFF TGCAGTGCTAGTTGGGCCCCCGGTGAGCAGTTCTTC
TRBJ1-2 NA TRBD1 TRBV10-3 15 CAIEEGTGGNYAYTF TGTGCCATAGAAGAGGGGACAGGTGGTAACTATGCCTACACCTTC
TRBJ2-1 few NA TRBV24-1 15 CATSDRVGGHNEQFF TGTGCCACCAGTGACAGAGTTGGGGGCCACAATGAGCAGTTCTTC
TRBJ2-1 many NA TRBV7-2 15 CASSLEGNSYNEQFF TGTGCCAGCAGCTTAGAGGGCAATTCCTACAATGAGCAGTTCTTC
TRBJ2-3 many TRBD2 TRBV7-8 17 CASSLASGRAGADTQYF TGTGCCAGCAGCTTAGCTAGCGGGAGGGCCGGGGCAGATACGCAGTATTTT
TRBJ2-7 many TRBD2 TRBV27 15 CASSNRLAGEVEQYF TGTGCCAGCAGTAACCGACTAGCGGGAGAGGTCGAGCAGTACTTC
TRBJ2-3 many NA TRBV18 14 CASSPFPSTDTQYF TGTGCCAGCTCACCATTTCCAAGCACAGATACGCAGTATTTT
TRBJ2-2 NA TRBD1 TRBV13 17 CASSFGTGGRESGELFF TGTGCCAGCAGCTTTGGGACAGGGGGCCGAGAGTCCGGGGAGCTGTTTTTT
TRBJ2-7 many TRBD2 TRBV9 15 CASSVGGTSIYEQYF TGTGCCAGCAGCGTAGGTGGGACTAGCATCTACGAGCAGTACTTC
TRBJ2-4 NA NA TRBV20-1 15 CSANTASIAKNIQYF TGCAGTGCTAATACAGCGTCTATAGCCAAAAACATTCAGTACTTC